The 14 T cell receptor beta chains presented below share a single source sample, sequenced in a study of immune heterogeneity within non-small cell lung tumors. Bulk tumor genomic DNA (about 600 ng per sample) served as template. From each primary tumor, several far-apart biopsies were obtained during surgery. Curative surgical treatment was performed in patients who had newly diagnosed, untreated non-small cell lung cancer. It was a multiplex PCR that amplified TCR beta CDR3, with 32 V and 13 J primers. TCRdb used MiXCR to reprocess the multiplex PCR reads, holding one entry per CDR3 protein. Here the sample spans over 8,000 distinct CDR3 sequences, under 20% being singletons. The sequencing sample was made of lung tumor tissue. The receptors were sampled from a man aged 40-55 years with non-small cell lung cancer.

This clonotype was seen many times. The gene calls are TRBV6-1 and TRBJ1-1, with TRBD1 matching over 8 bases. This CDR3 contains 16 residues. From germline, CDR1 is MNHNS and CDR2 SASEGT. V shed 6 bases, J shed 4 bases, and the junction held 13 bases outside the gene matches. This chain's CDR3 is CASRRQGFEVRTEAFF. Here the CDR3 DNA reads TGTGCCAGCAGAAGACAGGGGTTCGAGGTTCGCACTGAAGCTTTCTTT.

Many counts were recorded for this clonotype. V gene TRBV27 combines with J gene TRBJ2-1, with unresolved D. The CDR3 sequence is 15 residues long. V dropped 5 bases and J dropped 3 bases, with 14 bases sitting between them. CDR1 is MNHEY, CDR2 SMNVEV, per germline (reference sequence). In DNA form, the CDR3 reads TGTGCCAGCAGTCCGATCCGGAAATACTACAATGAGCAGTTCTTC. This encodes CASSPIRKYYNEQFF.

This clonotype is classed as medium-sized (0.01 to 0.1%). V and J are TRBV12-3 or TRBV12-4 and TRBJ2-2, with unresolved D. Trimming pared 2 bases from V and 2 bases from J, leaving 0 bases between. This CDR3 contains 12 residues. CDR3 region: CASSLNTGELFF. CDR3 nucleotide sequence: TGTGCCAGCAGTTTAAACACCGGGGAGCTGTTTTTT.

This clonotype is medium-sized by share. The DNA for the CDR3 is TGTGCCAGCGGGGGAGAGGGGTACACCGGGGAGCTGTTTTTT. Translated, it gives CASGGEGYTGELFF. The chain employs TRBV6-1 and TRBJ2-2; D tentatively reads TRBD1 or TRBD2 (5 bases each). Trimming pared 8 bases from V and 3 bases from J, leaving 13 bases between. Germline CDR1 is MNHNS and CDR2 is SASEGT. The CDR3 totals 14 residues.

V and J are TRBV7-2 and TRBJ2-7; D ambiguous. Germline loops: CDR1 SGHTA, CDR2 FQGNSA. The CDR3 runs 14 residues. V was shortened by 1 base and J by 6 bases, with 13 bases between the two germline ends. Written as DNA, the CDR3 is TGTGCCAGCAGCTTAGACCTGGATGTCGGCGAGCAGTACTTC. Translated, it gives CASSLDLDVGEQYF.

This clonotype occurred many times. The V gene is TRBV28, the J gene TRBJ1-5; the D gene is possibly TRBD1 (5 bases). The CDR3 covers 13 residues. CDR1 and CDR2 from the germline V gene are MDHEN and SYDVKM. V shed 3 bases and J shed 6 bases, with 9 bases lying between them. The CDR3 DNA follows: TGTGCCAGCAGTTTTGGAGGGGCTCAGCCCCAGCATTTT. This sequence encodes CASSFGGAQPQHF.

This clonotype was counted ten times or more. This chain uses TRBV19 with TRBJ2-3, with 8 nucleotides matching TRBD1. J was trimmed by 5 bases and V by 2 bases; bases with no gene match: 3. Germline-derived CDR1 and CDR2 are LNHDA and SQIVND (reference sequence). This CDR3 comprises 14 residues. The CDR3, as DNA: TGTGCCAGTAGTATACAGGGGGCTATAGATACGCAGTATTTT. It is translated as CASSIQGAIDTQYF.

Concerning this clonotype itself: This may arise from a read error, as a much more abundant clone is one base away. The chain has TRBV7-9 and TRBJ1-2; D unresolved. This CDR3 region has 14 residues. V lost 5 bases and J lost 10, with 20 bases in between. Germline V gene data show CDR1 as SEHNR and CDR2 as FQNEAQ (reference sequence). In nucleotides, the CDR3 is TGTGCCAGCAGCCAAACTATTCTGGGAGGTGTCTACACCTTC. Translation: CASSQTILGGVYTF.

Notes on this clonotype: This may arise from a read error, as a much more abundant clone is one base away. The conserved phenylalanine or tryptophan is not found at the CDR3 terminus, so this likely reflects a read error. V and J are TRBV5-5 and TRBJ1-2; 7 bases agree with TRBD1. Germline CDR1 reads SGHKS; CDR2 reads YYEKEE (reference sequence). This CDR3 contains 15 residues. Trimming removed 0 bases from V and 4 bases from J; junction bases left unmatched: 6. CDR3 amino acids: CASSLATGISYGYTL. The CDR3 DNA sequence: TGTGCCAGCAGCTTGGCGACAGGGATCTCCTATGGCTACACCCTC.

The CDR3 here is CASRVRDGEARSPLHF. CDR3 coding DNA: TGTGCCAGCAGGGTTAGGGACGGGGAGGCCCGATCACCCCTCCACTTT. The J gene is TRBJ1-6, the V gene TRBV5-5; D might be TRBD1 (5 bases). Germline V gives CDR1 SGHKS, CDR2 YYEKEE (reference sequence). Trimming took off 5 bases at V and 10 bases at J, with 22 bases between the two ends. The CDR3 length is 16 residues.

This rearrangement joins TRBV27 to TRBJ2-3, with D perhaps matching TRBD2 (6 bases). Trimming shortened V by 4 bases and J by 4 bases, and 12 bases separated the two germline ends. Germline V lookup: CDR1 MNHEY, CDR2 SMNVEV (reference sequence). This CDR3 region has 14 residues. CDR3 protein: CASSSSGGADTQYF. DNA for the CDR3: TGTGCCAGCAGTTCCTCGGGCGGGGCAGATACGCAGTATTTT.

This clonotype appeared many times. Here the CDR3 reads CASSQQAPGVGGEQYF. CDR3 coding DNA: TGTGCCAGCAGCCAACAAGCCCCTGGTGTAGGGGGGGAGCAGTACTTC. The genes are TRBV14 and TRBJ2-7; D is tentatively TRBD1 or TRBD2 (6 bases each). Germline CDR1 and CDR2: SGHDN and FVKESK. V shed 2 bases and J shed 7 bases, with 21 bases lying between them. The CDR3 has 16 amino acids.

The table lists this clonotype with many counts. This chain links TRBV20-1 with TRBJ1-4, with 7 bases identical to TRBD1. There are 14 residues in the CDR3. Germline trimming cut 5 bases from V and 5 bases from J; bases unmatched to any gene: 8. Germline V gene lookup returns CDR1 DFQATT and CDR2 SNEGSKA (reference sequence). The CDR3 here is CSAPRTGRNEKLFF. The CDR3 DNA reads TGCAGTGCTCCCCGGACAGGTCGAAATGAAAAACTGTTTTTT.

Within the sample, this clonotype is medium-sized (0.01 to 0.1%). The chain has TRBV6-1 and TRBJ2-7; D is possibly TRBD2 (6 bases). Germline CDR1 MNHNS, CDR2 SASEGT. V was shortened by 5 bases and J by 2 bases, with 13 bases between the two germline ends. The length of the CDR3 is 14 residues. This CDR3 reads CASSSTGAPYEQYF. The CDR3 region has the DNA TGTGCCAGCAGTTCCACGGGAGCCCCCTACGAGCAGTACTTC.